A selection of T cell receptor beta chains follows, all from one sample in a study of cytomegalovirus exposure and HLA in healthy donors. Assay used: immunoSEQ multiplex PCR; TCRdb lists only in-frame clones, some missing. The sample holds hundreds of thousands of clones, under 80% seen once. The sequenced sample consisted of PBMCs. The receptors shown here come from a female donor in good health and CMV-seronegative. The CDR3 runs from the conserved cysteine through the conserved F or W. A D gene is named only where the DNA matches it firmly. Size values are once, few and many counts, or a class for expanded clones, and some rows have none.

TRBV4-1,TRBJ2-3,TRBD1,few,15,TGCGCCAGCAGCCTGGGACAGACTAGCACAGATACGCAGTATTTT,CASSLGQTSTDTQYF
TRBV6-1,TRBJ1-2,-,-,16,TGTGCCAGCAGTGAAGGTCGGCAGGGCCTAAACTATGGCTACACCTTC,CASSEGRQGLNYGYTF
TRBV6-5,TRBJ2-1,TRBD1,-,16,TGTGCCAGCAGTTACTCGACTTCCCCCCAACAGGGGACCGAGTTCTTC,CASSYSTSPQQGTEFF
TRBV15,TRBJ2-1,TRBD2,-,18,TGTGCCACCAGCAGAGGCCACCCTAGCGGGATCTCCGACAATGAGCAGTTCTTC,CATSRGHPSGISDNEQFF
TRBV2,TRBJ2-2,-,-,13,TGTGCCAGCAGCGGTACCTACACCGGGGAGCTGTTTTTT,CASSGTYTGELFF
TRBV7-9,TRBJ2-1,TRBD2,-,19,TGTGCCAGCAGCTTGAGCGTAGCGGGAGGCCAGAGCTCCTACAATGAGCAGTTCTTC,CASSLSVAGGQSSYNEQFF
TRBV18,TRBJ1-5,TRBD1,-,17,TGTGCCAGCTCTCGCGGACAGGGCGGGCAGAGCAATCAGCCCCAGCATTTT,CASSRGQGGQSNQPQHF
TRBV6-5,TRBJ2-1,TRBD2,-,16,TGTGCCAGCAGTTACTCGGGACTAGCGGGAGAAGGGGAGCAGTTCTTC,CASSYSGLAGEGEQFF
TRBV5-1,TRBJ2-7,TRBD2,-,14,TGCGCCAGGGGATTGAGCGGGAGGGCCTACGAGCAGTACTTC,CARGLSGRAYEQYF
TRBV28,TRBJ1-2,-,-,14,TGTGCCAGCAGTATAGGGATGGGGAGTTATGGCTACACCTTC,CASSIGMGSYGYTF
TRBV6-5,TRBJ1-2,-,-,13,TGTGCCAGCTTACAGGGATCTAACTATGGCTACACCTTC,CASLQGSNYGYTF
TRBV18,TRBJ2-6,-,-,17,TGTGCCAGCTCACCACTTTTGGGGGCCTCTGGGGCCAACGTCCTGACTTTC,CASSPLLGASGANVLTF
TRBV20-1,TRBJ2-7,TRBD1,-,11,TGCAGTGCTGCAACGGACAGGGGAAAGTACTTC,CSAATDRGKYF
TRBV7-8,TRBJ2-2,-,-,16,TGTGCCAGCAGCTCGACTAGGTTCGCGAACACCGGGGAGCTGTTTTTT,CASSSTRFANTGELFF
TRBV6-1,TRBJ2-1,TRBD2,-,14,TGTGCCAGCATTGCCAGCGGGGTCTACAATGAGCAGTTCTTC,CASIASGVYNEQFF
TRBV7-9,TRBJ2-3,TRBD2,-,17,TGTGCCAGCAGCCACCCCGCTAGCGGGAGGTTTCCAGATACGCAGTATTTT,CASSHPASGRFPDTQYF
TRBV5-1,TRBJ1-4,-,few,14,TGCGCCAGCAGCTTGGGGCGGGATAATGAAAAACTGTTTTTT,CASSLGRDNEKLFF
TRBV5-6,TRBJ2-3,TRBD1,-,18,TGTGCCAGCAGCTTGGAGCTGTCGGGGACAGGGGGCCCAGATACGCAGTATTTT,CASSLELSGTGGPDTQYF
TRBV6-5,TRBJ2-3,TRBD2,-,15,TGTGCCGACTCGGGCGGGAGCCGAAAAGGAGATACGCAGTATTTT,CADSGGSRKGDTQYF
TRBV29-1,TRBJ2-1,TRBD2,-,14,TGCAGCGCGGTTAGCGGGAGTGCACTGCTTGAGCAGTTCTTC,CSAVSGSALLEQFF
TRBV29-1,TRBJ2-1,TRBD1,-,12,TGCAGCGGGGGACAGGGCGGTGATGAGCAGTTCTTC,CSGGQGGDEQFF
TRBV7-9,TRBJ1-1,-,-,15,TGTGCCAGCAGCCAGCGTGAGCCCGGTCGGACTGAAGCTTTCTTT,CASSQREPGRTEAFF
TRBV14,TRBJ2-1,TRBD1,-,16,TGTGCCAGCAGCCTTCGGACAGGCTTCTCCTACAATGAGCAGTTCTTC,CASSLRTGFSYNEQFF
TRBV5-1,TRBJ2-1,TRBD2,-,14,TGCGCCAGCACCTGGACTAGCGGAAACAATGAGCAGTTCTTC,CASTWTSGNNEQFF
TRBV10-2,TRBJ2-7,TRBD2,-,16,TGCGCCAGCAGTGAGTCGACCGGGACTAGCGTTTACGAGCAGTACTTC,CASSESTGTSVYEQYF
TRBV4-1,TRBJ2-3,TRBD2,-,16,TGCGCCAGCAGCCGTGCTAGCGGGAGGAGCACAGATACGCAGTATTTT,CASSRASGRSTDTQYF
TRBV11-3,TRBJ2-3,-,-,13,TGTGCCAGCAGGAGGACTAGCACAGATACGCAGTATTTT,CASRRTSTDTQYF